This T cell receptor beta chain was obtained from a study of cytomegalovirus exposure and HLA in healthy donors. Germline V gene lookup returns CDR1 LNHDA and CDR2 SQIVND (reference sequence). The length of the CDR3 is 17 residues. V dropped 1 base and J dropped 0 bases, with 16 bases sitting between them. The PCR employed 60 Vbeta primers together with 13 Jbeta primers. TCRdb's table, derived via immunoSEQ multiplex PCR, lists solely in-frame clones and lacks some. The data show some 130,000 clones, about 72% seen once. The rearrangement joins TRBV19 to TRBJ2-7; D ambiguous. The sequencing sample was made of PBMCs. The receptor's source is a man aged 25-40 years in good health and CMV-seropositive. The CDR3 bases are TGTGCCAGTAGTATAGGGGCAGGATACGATCTCTCCTACGAGCAGTACTTC. It encodes CASSIGAGYDLSYEQYF.